The 12 T cell receptor beta chains below come from one sample, sequenced in a study of T cells after yellow fever vaccination. TCRdb re-derived calls from the 5' RACE reads in MiXCR, one entry per CDR3 protein. The sample lists some 54,000 distinct CDR3 sequences, approximately 6.6% seen once, with 20% to 30% in the top ten. Here the sequenced sample was CD8+ T cells not binding an NS4B(214-222) dextramer, sorted from PBMCs, taken 45 days after the first yellow fever vaccination. Source of these receptors: a man between 18 and 35 years old who received the YFV17D yellow fever vaccine.

This clonotype was seen repeatedly, ten times or more. This chain joins TRBV7-8 and TRBJ1-1, with TRBD1 as a possible D gene (6 bases). Germline assignment: CDR1 SGHVS and CDR2 FQNEAQ. The CDR3 length is 15 residues. Trimming shortened V by 4 bases and J by 6 bases, and 18 bases separated the two germline ends. CDR3 in amino acids: CASSSPQGSIPEAFF. In DNA, the CDR3 is TGTGCCAGCAGCTCACCACAGGGATCGATCCCTGAAGCTTTCTTT.

In regard to this clonotype: The junction departs from germline at one end; a sequencing error may be responsible. The gene calls are TRBV6-1 and TRBJ2-3; D not certain. CDR3 length: 14 residues. Per the germline V gene, CDR1 is MNHNS and CDR2 is SASEGT. The CDR3 is CARSEAPSTDTQYF. The CDR3 region has the DNA TGTGCCAGAAGTGAGGCGCCCAGCACAGATACGCAGTATTTT.

This clonotype was observed many times. The chain combines TRBV4-1 with TRBJ1-1; weak D call: TRBD1 (6 bases). Between the trimmed V and J ends, which lost 2 bases and 3 bases, there was a span of 10 bases. The CDR3 is made up of 14 amino acids. From germline, CDR1 is MGHRA and CDR2 YSYEKL. CDR3 protein: CASSQTGTDTEAFF. The DNA for the CDR3 is TGCGCCAGCAGCCAAACAGGGACGGACACTGAAGCTTTCTTT.

This clonotype was picked up a small number of times. This chain links TRBV6-1 with TRBJ2-5, with D hard to call. CDR3 length equals 14 residues. The ends were cut back, 6 bases at V and 4 bases at J, with 15 bases in the middle. Germline values: CDR1 MNHNS, CDR2 SASEGT. The CDR3 coding sequence is TGTGCCAGCAGGGCGCACCTAAGAGGAGAGACCCAGTACTTC. Amino acids: CASRAHLRGETQYF.

Many counts were recorded for this clonotype. V is TRBV12-3 or TRBV12-4 and J is TRBJ2-7, with TRBD1 identical over 7 bases. The CDR3 extends over 15 amino acids. After removal of 1 base from V and 3 bases from J, the junction contained 6 bases not matched to a gene. The CDR3 DNA follows: TGTGCCAGCAGTTTAGGCAGGGGGATCTTCTACGAGCAGTACTTC. Translating gives CASSLGRGIFYEQYF.

CDR3 in amino acids: CASSPGILYEQYF. The CDR3 nucleotides are TGTGCCAGCAGCCCCGGGATCCTCTACGAGCAGTACTTC. The chain links TRBV5-4 to TRBJ2-7; possible D gene TRBD2, 5 bases. Trimming removed 4 bases at V and 3 bases at J, with 11 bases between. This CDR3 spans 13 amino acids. Germline CDR1 SGHNT, CDR2 YYREEE (reference sequence).

This clonotype showed up many times. The J gene is TRBJ2-1, the V gene TRBV3-1, with D possibly matching TRBD2 (6 bases). The CDR3 sequence is 16 residues long. Looked up from germline, CDR1 is LGHDT and CDR2 is YNNKEL (reference sequence). V was shortened by 4 bases and J by 0 bases, with 13 bases between the two germline ends. The CDR3 here is CASSPTSGPSYNEQFF. Here the CDR3 DNA reads TGTGCCAGCAGCCCGACAAGCGGGCCCTCCTACAATGAGCAGTTCTTC.

This clonotype was recorded a few times. The J gene is TRBJ1-5, the V gene TRBV5-6; D is perhaps TRBD1 (5 bases). The CDR3 is 14 residues long. Germline loops: CDR1 SGHDT, CDR2 YYEEEE. The V gene lost 2 bases and the J gene lost 2 bases, with 8 bases spanning the gap. The CDR3 DNA sequence: TGTGCCAGCAGCTTTATGACAGGCAATCAGCCCCAGCATTTT. This translates into CASSFMTGNQPQHF.

The J gene is TRBJ1-5, the V gene TRBV20-1, with D unclear. The CDR3 is 12 amino acids. Germline loops: CDR1 DFQATT, CDR2 SNEGSKA (reference sequence). The ends were cut back, 4 bases at V and 2 bases at J, with 6 bases in the middle. The CDR3 here is CSATDGNQPQHF. Here the CDR3 DNA reads TGCAGTGCTACCGACGGCAATCAGCCCCAGCATTTT.

A note on this clonotype: A much more abundant neighbour one base away suggests this may be a read error. In this CDR3 the conserved last residue, phenylalanine or tryptophan, is missing, so a read error is likely. The DNA for the CDR3 is TGCGCCAGCAGCTTGTCGGGGAGCTCCTACGAGCAGTACCTC. Translation: CASSLSGSSYEQYL. This sequence joins TRBV5-1 and TRBJ2-7, with TRBD2 as a possible D gene (5 bases). V was shortened by 1 base and J by 0 bases, with 8 bases between the two germline ends. Germline V gene sequence: CDR1 SGHRS, CDR2 YFSETQ. This CDR3 region has 14 residues.

This clonotype came up many times. The J gene is TRBJ2-2, the V gene TRBV4-1; 8 bases agree with TRBD1. The CDR3 loop spans 13 amino acids. Germline V lookup: CDR1 MGHRA, CDR2 YSYEKL. Trimming took 4 bases from V and 6 from J; bases not matched to a gene: 1. The CDR3 DNA sequence: TGCGCCAGCAGCCGACAGGGGTCCGGGGAGCTGTTTTTT. This gives the protein CASSRQGSGELFF.

The gene calls are TRBV5-4 and TRBJ2-7; D is unresolved. Trimming took off 5 bases at V and 7 bases at J, with 16 bases between the two ends. This CDR3 contains 13 residues. Germline CDR1 reads SGHNT; CDR2 reads YYREEE (reference sequence). CDR3 amino acids: CASRDRLENEQYF. The DNA of the CDR3 is TGTGCCAGCAGGGACCGTTTAGAGAATGAGCAGTACTTC. The entire variable domain, with the rest obtained from reference TRBV5-4 and TRBJ2-7, is as follows: ETGVTQSPTHLIKTRGQQVTLRCSSQSGHNTVSWYQQALGQGPQFIFQYYREEENGRGNFPPRFSGLQFPNYSSELNVNALELDDSALYLCASRDRLENEQYFGPGTRLTVT.